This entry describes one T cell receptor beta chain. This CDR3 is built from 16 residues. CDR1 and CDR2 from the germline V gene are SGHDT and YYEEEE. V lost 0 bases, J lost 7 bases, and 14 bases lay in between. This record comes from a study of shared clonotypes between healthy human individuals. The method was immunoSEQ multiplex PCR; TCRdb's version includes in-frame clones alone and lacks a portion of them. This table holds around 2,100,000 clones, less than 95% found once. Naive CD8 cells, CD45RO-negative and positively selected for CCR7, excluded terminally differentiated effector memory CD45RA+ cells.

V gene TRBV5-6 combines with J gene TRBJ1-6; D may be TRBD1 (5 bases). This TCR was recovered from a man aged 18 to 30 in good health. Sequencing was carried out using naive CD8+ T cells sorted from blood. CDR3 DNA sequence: TGTGCCAGCAGCTTGGGAACGGGACTCTCGAATTCACCCCTCCACTTT. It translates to CASSLGTGLSNSPLHF.